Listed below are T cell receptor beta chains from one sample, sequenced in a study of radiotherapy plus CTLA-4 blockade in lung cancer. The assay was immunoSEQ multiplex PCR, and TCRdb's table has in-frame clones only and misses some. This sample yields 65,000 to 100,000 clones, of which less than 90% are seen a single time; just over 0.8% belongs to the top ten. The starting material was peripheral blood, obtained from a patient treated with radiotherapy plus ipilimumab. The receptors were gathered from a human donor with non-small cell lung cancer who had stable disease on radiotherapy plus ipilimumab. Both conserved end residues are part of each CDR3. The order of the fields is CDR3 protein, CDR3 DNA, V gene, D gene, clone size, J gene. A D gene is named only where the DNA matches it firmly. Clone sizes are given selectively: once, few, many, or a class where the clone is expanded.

cdr3_aa: CASSVTGLAGNTIYF; cdr3_nt: TGTGCCAGCAGCGTGACAGGGCTGGCCGGAAACACCATATATTTT; v_call: TRBV9; d_call: TRBD1; clone_size: -; j_call: TRBJ1-3
cdr3_aa: CASSITSGGYNEQFF; cdr3_nt: TGTGCCAGCAGCATAACTAGCGGGGGCTACAATGAGCAGTTCTTC; v_call: TRBV7-3; d_call: TRBD2; clone_size: -; j_call: TRBJ2-1
cdr3_aa: CASKRTSGDNEQFF; cdr3_nt: TGTGCCAGCAAACGGACTAGCGGAGACAATGAGCAGTTCTTC; v_call: TRBV2; d_call: TRBD2; clone_size: -; j_call: TRBJ2-1
cdr3_aa: CASSPPTKRTGELFF; cdr3_nt: TGTGCCAGCTCCCCTCCTACGAAGCGCACCGGGGAGCTGTTTTTT; v_call: TRBV18; d_call: -; clone_size: once; j_call: TRBJ2-2
cdr3_aa: CASRNTGGYTEAFF; cdr3_nt: TGTGCCAGTAGAAACACAGGGGGATACACTGAAGCTTTCTTT; v_call: TRBV19; d_call: TRBD1; clone_size: -; j_call: TRBJ1-1
cdr3_aa: CASSVYTGELFF; cdr3_nt: TGTGCCAGCAGTGTATACACCGGGGAGCTGTTTTTT; v_call: TRBV27; d_call: -; clone_size: -; j_call: TRBJ2-2
cdr3_aa: CASSKEGTGVNEQYF; cdr3_nt: TGTGCCAGCAGCAAAGAAGGTACAGGGGTCAACGAGCAGTACTTC; v_call: TRBV21-1; d_call: -; clone_size: -; j_call: TRBJ2-7
cdr3_aa: CASSLEWDGLYEQYF; cdr3_nt: TGTGCCAGCAGCTTAGAATGGGACGGACTCTACGAGCAGTACTTC; v_call: TRBV7-9; d_call: -; clone_size: -; j_call: TRBJ2-7
cdr3_aa: CASSLALREPEAFF; cdr3_nt: TGTGCCAGCAGCTTAGCCCTCAGGGAGCCTGAAGCTTTCTTT; v_call: TRBV7-3; d_call: -; clone_size: -; j_call: TRBJ1-1
cdr3_aa: CASSVAPSKDEQFF; cdr3_nt: TGTGCCAGCAGCGTAGCACCTAGCAAAGATGAGCAGTTCTTC; v_call: TRBV9; d_call: -; clone_size: -; j_call: TRBJ2-1
cdr3_aa: CASSIVQGGTEAFF; cdr3_nt: TGTGCCAGCAGCATAGTACAGGGCGGCACTGAAGCTTTCTTT; v_call: TRBV7-2; d_call: -; clone_size: few; j_call: TRBJ1-1
cdr3_aa: CASSPGSTSEMDNEQFF; cdr3_nt: TGTGCCAGCAGCCCAGGTAGCACTAGCGAAATGGATAATGAGCAGTTCTTC; v_call: TRBV7-6; d_call: TRBD2; clone_size: -; j_call: TRBJ2-1
cdr3_aa: CASSYGQGAYEQYF; cdr3_nt: TGTGCCAGCAGTTACGGACAGGGAGCCTACGAGCAGTACTTC; v_call: TRBV6-5; d_call: TRBD1; clone_size: -; j_call: TRBJ2-7
cdr3_aa: CASSLDSSRSPLHF; cdr3_nt: TGTGCCAGCAGCTTAGACAGTTCGAGGTCACCCCTCCACTTT; v_call: TRBV11-3; d_call: -; clone_size: -; j_call: TRBJ1-6